This T cell receptor beta chain derives from a study of T cell responses to AZD1222 COVID-19 vaccine (dated by TCRdb to the early 2020s). About the study as a whole: Because spike-specific TCR depth and breadth did not differ between the two schedules, AZD1222 recipients who got a second dose at roughly 4 weeks were pooled with those who got a second dose at roughly 12 weeks. A total of 240 or so trial participants underwent TCR sequencing, of whom about 210 had received two doses of AZD1222 and roughly 26 had received two doses of the MenACWY control vaccine. Trial participants were enrolled by age into 18-55, 56-69 and 70-plus year subgroups, with around 150, 28 and 57 TCR-sequenced participants respectively. The research as a whole found: Only five to seven AZD1222 recipients were SARS-CoV-2 seropositive at baseline, limiting conclusions about previously exposed vaccinees. The vaccine-associated CD4 TCRs covered the entire spike protein, and the dominant responses fell in regions 160-218 and 743-854. Participants were mostly white British and included more females than males, and it was suggested by the authors that clonal diversity may have been underestimated. Because no day 14 peak-response samples were available, the repertoires could be characterized only after the peak T cell response. In the small 56-69-year group, the increase in depth fell short of significance, most likely because of low power. A significant rise in spike-specific TCR breadth and depth was observed after two AZD1222 doses relative to day 0 and relative to MenACWY recipients. Reportedly, close to half of the unique spike-specific TCRs recognized epitopes lying outside the regions that are mutated in the B.1.351 and B.1.1.7 variants.

V is pared back by 4 bases and J by 3 bases, with 16 bases lying between the germline termini. There are 15 amino acids in the CDR3, from cysteine to phenylalanine inclusive. The only DNA kept is the CDR3, 45 bases in frame from the first base. The germline V gene provides CDR1 SGHRS and CDR2 YFSETQ. The time point label of this sample denotes: baseline before first vaccination. The vaccinee samples were drawn from two UK trials, COV001 and COV002, one of which was a single-blind randomized controlled phase 2/3 trial testing AZD1222 (ChAdOx1 nCoV-19) in healthy adults. For TCRbeta chain sequencing, PBMC samples were collected from trial participants at day 0 and at day 28 after the second dose. Remarks on this clone: It has no known antigen specificity. No much larger clonotype is one base removed from it; base qualities were not supplied.

The CDR3 regions of human TCRbeta chains were analyzed by immunosequencing. Regarding the original processing steps: Repertoire TCRs were checked for matches against a reference library of SARS-CoV-2-specific TCRs that had been generated using the MIRA antigen-specificity platform. Breadth was defined as the fraction of unique TCRs that were SARS-CoV-2-associated. Depth was defined as the fraction of total T cells that were SARS-CoV-2-associated. Using the MIRA data, every spike-specific TCR was mapped to the spike region that the TCR reacted to and assigned to either a CD4 or a CD8 class. Log10-transformed breadth and depth values were compared by one-way ANOVA with Sidak's multiple comparisons tests. Here the immuneACCESS table is served through TCRdb, limited to in-frame sequences with V and J called. Missing clones are a known gap in these copies; in checked studies unresolved V genes cover under half, and the rest lacks a known reason. The V and J calls and clone size come from that table; D and trimming were worked out from the DNA. This sample holds some 150,000 clones; 90% to 95% were observed only once. The ten largest account for around 1.3% of the sample.

This chain joins TRBV5-1 to TRBJ1-1, with the D gene call left open. This receptor was taken from an adult in good health. Sequences were derived from peripheral blood, sampled on day 0 of AZD1222 vaccination. The DNA sequence follows: TGCGCCAGCAGCGGGAGGGCGCTCCAGGACACTGAAGCTTTCTTT. Its translation is CASSGRALQDTEAFF. The variable domain in full, with residues beyond the CDR3 obtained from the reference TRBV5-1 and TRBJ1-1 genes, is KAGVTQTPRYLIKTRGQQVTLSCSPISGHRSVSWYQQTPGQGLQFLFEYFSETQRNKGNFPGRFSGRQFSNSRSEMNVSTLELGDSALYLCASSGRALQDTEAFFGQGTRLTVV.